The next 31 T cell receptor beta chains were all read from a single sample in a study of shared clonotypes between healthy human individuals. Sequenced by immunoSEQ multiplex PCR; TCRdb stores in-frame clones only, minus some. The table has a few hundred thousand clones, 95% to 96% seen once. CD45RO-negative, CCR7-positively selected cells formed the naive CD8 fraction, excluding terminally differentiated effector memory CD45RA+ cells. The sequencing input was naive CD8+ T cells sorted from blood. These receptors were collected from a woman in her twenties or thirties in good health.

This clone appeared once. CDR3 protein: CASSFGQIYEQYF. The CDR3 bases are TGTGCCAGCAGCTTCGGACAAATCTACGAGCAGTACTTC. The rearrangement uses TRBV7-8 and TRBJ2-7; D may be TRBD1 (5 bases). CDR1 is SGHVS, CDR2 FQNEAQ, per germline. This CDR3 has 13 residues. Trimming stripped 3 bases from V and 3 bases from J, with 9 bases between. Full variable domain (outside the CDR3, taken from reference TRBV7-8 and TRBJ2-7): GAGVSQSPRYKVAKRGQDVALRCDPISGHVSLFWYQQALGQGPEFLTYFQNEAQLDKSGLPSDRFFAERPEGSVSTLKIQRTQQEDSAVYLCASSFGQIYEQYFGPGTRLTVT.

V usage is TRBV5-6 and J usage is TRBJ2-7; TRBD2 matches at 11 bases. Germline loops: CDR1 SGHDT, CDR2 YYEEEE. V shed 5 bases and J 4 bases; nucleotides not matched to a gene: 8. This CDR3 spans 15 amino acids. CDR3 sequence: CASRDSSGRPYEQYF. CDR3 nucleotide sequence: TGTGCCAGCAGGGATTCTAGCGGGAGGCCTTACGAGCAGTACTTC.

The V gene is TRBV19, the J gene TRBJ2-7; 7 bases are a match to TRBD1. The length of the CDR3 is 16 residues. After removal of 4 bases from V and 3 bases from J, the junction contained 12 bases not matched to a gene. The germline V gene encodes CDR1 LNHDA and CDR2 SQIVND (reference sequence). In DNA form, the CDR3 reads TGTGCCAGTAGTAAGGCCCCTAGGCAGGGGGACTACGAGCAGTACTTC. Its translation is CASSKAPRQGDYEQYF.

The chain couples TRBV11-2 to TRBJ1-5; D is unresolved. V dropped 4 bases and J dropped 2 bases, with 21 bases sitting between them. CDR1 SGHAT and CDR2 FQNNGV come from the germline V gene. The CDR3 is 18 amino acids. The CDR3 bases are TGTGCCAGCAGCTCCCGGGTGAGGGAAGGGTTGGGCAATCAGCCCCAGCATTTT. It encodes CASSSRVREGLGNQPQHF.

The chain combines TRBV27 with TRBJ1-1; 9 bases agree with TRBD1. Germline lookup yields CDR1 MNHEY and CDR2 SMNVEV (reference sequence). The CDR3 extends over 16 amino acids. Trimming took 4 bases from V and 1 from J; bases not matched to a gene: 7. The CDR3 is CASSSQQGAWNTEAFF. In DNA, the CDR3 is TGTGCCAGCAGTTCTCAACAGGGGGCCTGGAACACTGAAGCTTTCTTT.

The chain is built from TRBV5-1 and TRBJ2-1; tentatively, D is TRBD1 (5 bases). This CDR3 has 15 residues. V was cut by 7 bases and J by 3 bases, with 17 bases left in between. Germline lookup yields CDR1 SGHRS and CDR2 YFSETQ. The CDR3 DNA is TGCGCCAGCTCCTGGGGCAAGATTGGCTACAATGAGCAGTTCTTC. Its protein product is CASSWGKIGYNEQFF.

The CDR3 region is CASSLYPGGINYGYTF. The DNA for the CDR3 is TGTGCCAGCAGCTTATACCCGGGGGGGATAAACTATGGCTACACCTTC. This chain uses TRBV11-2 with TRBJ1-2, with D possibly TRBD1 on 5 matching bases. The length of the CDR3 is 16 residues. Trimming stripped 2 bases from V and 2 bases from J, with 15 bases between. Germline V CDR1 and CDR2: SGHAT, FQNNGV.

The rearrangement uses TRBV5-6 and TRBJ2-5; TRBD1 matches 9 bases. This CDR3 region has 16 residues. Germline V gene lookup returns CDR1 SGHDT and CDR2 YYEEEE. The V segment lost 3 bases and the J segment 4 bases; nucleotides outside the gene matches: 10. CDR3 in DNA: TGTGCCAGCAGCTCAACCGGGACAGGGAGGTTAGAGACCCAGTACTTC. Its translation is CASSSTGTGRLETQYF.

The sample holds one count of this clone. V is TRBV28 and J is TRBJ1-1, with a possible D match to TRBD1 (5 bases). Germline CDR1 and CDR2: MDHEN and SYDVKM. CDR3 length: 14 amino acids. With 6 bases removed from V and 4 bases from J, the gap between germline ends came to 15 bases. In nucleotides, the CDR3 is TGTGCCAGCAGGAACGGGGCTGGGGCCACTGAAGCTTTCTTT. This sequence encodes CASRNGAGATEAFF.

This rearrangement joins TRBV9 to TRBJ2-7; D may be TRBD2 (6 bases). V dropped 4 bases and J dropped 2 bases, with 10 bases sitting between them. CDR1 and CDR2 from the germline V gene are SGDLS and YYNGEE. The CDR3 loop spans 13 amino acids. Written as DNA, the CDR3 is TGTGCCAGCAGCCTTGGCGGGACCTACGAGCAGTACTTC. This encodes CASSLGGTYEQYF.

V is TRBV27 and J is TRBJ2-2; D ambiguous. V was clipped by 6 bases and J by 7 bases, with 15 bases between them. CDR3 size: 14 residues. The germline V gene has CDR1 MNHEY and CDR2 SMNVEV (reference sequence). CDR3 coding DNA: TGTGCCAGCAGGCTTGCGACTTTTAACGGGGAGCTGTTTTTT. This translates into CASRLATFNGELFF.

The chain recombines TRBV29-1 with TRBJ2-6, with a possible D match to TRBD1 (6 bases). The CDR3 is 17 residues long. V was shortened by 4 bases and J by 2 bases, with 18 bases between the two germline ends. CDR1 and CDR2 (germline): SQVTM, ANQGSEA. The CDR3 nucleotides read TGCAGCGTTGTGCTTACCGACAGGACGACTGGGGCCAACGTCCTGACTTTC. This encodes CSVVLTDRTTGANVLTF.

This rearrangement joins TRBV7-9 to TRBJ2-3, with D tentatively TRBD1 (6 bases). Looked up from germline, CDR1 is SEHNR and CDR2 is FQNEAQ (reference sequence). The length of the CDR3 is 14 residues. V was trimmed by 5 bases and J by 6 bases, leaving 15 bases between them. CDR3 protein: CASSAQGFGDTQYF. The CDR3 bases are TGTGCCAGCAGCGCACAGGGTTTTGGGGATACGCAGTATTTT.

V is TRBV4-1 and J is TRBJ2-1, with 10 bases lining up with TRBD2. The ends lost 0 bases at V and 9 bases at J; junction bases unmatched: 8. CDR1 MGHRA and CDR2 YSYEKL come from the germline V gene. This CDR3 has 16 amino acids. The CDR3 protein is CASSQEGTSGMAEQFF. The CDR3 nucleotides are TGCGCCAGCAGCCAAGAGGGAACTAGCGGGATGGCTGAGCAGTTCTTC.

The chain recombines TRBV6-1 with TRBJ1-5, with D tentatively TRBD1 (6 bases). The CDR3 has 17 amino acids. Trimming removed 3 bases at V and 6 bases at J, with 21 bases between. CDR1 is MNHNS, CDR2 SASEGT, per germline. The CDR3 DNA sequence: TGTGCCAGCAGTGACCAATTTGGGGGGGGCTCGGGTCAGCCCCAGCATTTT. Translating gives CASSDQFGGGSGQPQHF.

The chain couples TRBV7-6 to TRBJ2-7, with D maybe TRBD1 (6 bases). Trimming cost V 0 bases and J 3 bases, with 18 bases left between them. Looked up from germline, CDR1 is SGHVS and CDR2 is FNYEAQ. The CDR3 totals 17 residues. DNA of the CDR3: TGTGCCAGCAGCTTAGCCCCTATCTCGACAGGCTACTACGAGCAGTACTTC. Translating it yields CASSLAPISTGYYEQYF.

J is TRBJ1-1 and V is TRBV13; D call uncertain. The CDR3 has 11 amino acids. V was trimmed by 6 bases and J by 8 bases, leaving 10 bases between them. Germline CDR1 reads PRHDT; CDR2 reads FYEKMQ (reference sequence). The CDR3 DNA follows: TGTGCCAGCAGTCGGAGCTACGAAGCTTTCTTT. Encoded protein: CASSRSYEAFF.

The chain joins TRBV7-9 to TRBJ1-1, with D perhaps TRBD1 (5 bases). Trimming left V 5 bases short and J 2 bases short, with 9 bases between. CDR1 is SEHNR and CDR2 is FQNEAQ in the germline V gene (reference sequence). The CDR3 is 13 amino acids. The CDR3 reads CASSPGRNTEAFF. The CDR3 nucleotides are TGTGCCAGCAGCCCGGGACGAAACACTGAAGCTTTCTTT.

Note on this clone: Germline and junction disagree at one end, which may indicate a read error. The chain links TRBV11-2 to TRBJ2-7; 10 nucleotides line up with TRBD1. CDR1 is SGHAT and CDR2 is FQNNGV in the germline V gene. This CDR3 has 14 amino acids. The CDR3 spells CASSLDRGPHEQYF. The CDR3 region has the DNA TGTGCCAGCAGCCTAGACAGGGGGCCCCACGAGCAGTACTTC.

This chain's CDR3 is CASSPNWREGIHEQFF. The DNA for the CDR3 is TGTGCCAGCAGTCCAAACTGGCGGGAGGGCATACATGAGCAGTTCTTC. The gene calls are TRBV5-6 and TRBJ2-1, with 9 bases lining up with TRBD2. Germline V gives CDR1 SGHDT, CDR2 YYEEEE. The ends lost 5 bases at V and 8 bases at J; junction bases unmatched: 14. The CDR3 runs 16 residues. The whole variable domain, filled in from reference TRBV5-6 and TRBJ2-1, reads DAGVTQSPTHLIKTRGQQVTLRCSPKSGHDTVSWYQQALGQGPQFIFQYYEEEERQRGNFPDRFSGHQFPNYSSELNVNALLLGDSALYLCASSPNWREGIHEQFFGPGTRLTVL.

This sequence joins TRBV27 and TRBJ2-7; TRBD1 matches at 12 bases. The germline V gene encodes CDR1 MNHEY and CDR2 SMNVEV (reference sequence). This CDR3 is built from 15 residues. The ends lost 2 bases at V and 4 bases at J; junction bases unmatched: 3. The CDR3: CASSLQGQGAYEQYF. The CDR3 coding sequence is TGTGCCAGCAGTTTACAGGGACAGGGGGCTTACGAGCAGTACTTC.

The chain combines TRBV7-8 with TRBJ2-7, with no clear D. Trimming left V 1 base short and J 0 bases short, with 10 bases between. Germline CDR1 SGHVS, CDR2 FQNEAQ. The CDR3 contains 15 residues. The CDR3 sequence: CASSLVSGDSYEQYF. The CDR3, as DNA: TGTGCCAGCAGCTTAGTAAGTGGCGACTCCTACGAGCAGTACTTC.

This chain joins TRBV5-4 and TRBJ1-2, with D uncertain. V was trimmed by 3 bases and J by 3 bases, leaving 6 bases between them. This CDR3 has 12 amino acids. Germline V gene lookup returns CDR1 SGHNT and CDR2 YYREEE (reference sequence). CDR3 sequence: CASSWEDYGYTF. The CDR3 DNA follows: TGTGCCAGCAGCTGGGAGGACTATGGCTACACCTTC.

The chain joins TRBV5-1 to TRBJ2-3, with D tentatively TRBD1 (6 bases). The CDR3 contains 14 residues. Trimming shortened V by 0 bases and J by 5 bases, and 10 bases separated the two germline ends. The germline V gene has CDR1 SGHRS and CDR2 YFSETQ. This CDR3 reads CASSLEGGIDTQYF. DNA for the CDR3: TGCGCCAGCAGCTTGGAAGGGGGTATAGATACGCAGTATTTT.

The rearrangement uses TRBV2 and TRBJ2-7; D not certain. The length of the CDR3 is 15 residues. The V end lost 2 bases, the J end lost 0 bases, and 11 bases lay between the germline ends. Per germline, CDR1 SNHLY and CDR2 FYNNEI. The CDR3 loop is CASSEKGRSSYEQYF. The CDR3 DNA reads as TGTGCCAGCAGTGAAAAAGGGCGTAGCTCCTACGAGCAGTACTTC.

V gene TRBV27 combines with J gene TRBJ2-7; D gene uncertain. CDR3 length: 13 amino acids. The V and J ends lost 0 bases and 4 bases respectively, with 7 bases between them. Germline CDR1 and CDR2: MNHEY and SMNVEV (reference sequence). CDR3 region: CASSLSWAYEQYF. DNA of the CDR3: TGTGCCAGCAGTTTATCGTGGGCATACGAGCAGTACTTC.

The CDR3 nucleotides read TGTGCCAGCAGCTACTCTACCCCGGCAGATACGCAGTATTTT. It is translated as CASSYSTPADTQYF. This sequence joins TRBV9 and TRBJ2-3; D call uncertain. Germline assignment: CDR1 SGDLS and CDR2 YYNGEE. The CDR3 runs 14 residues. Trimming shortened V by 4 bases and J by 4 bases, and 13 bases separated the two germline ends.

This chain connects TRBV28 to TRBJ1-2; D gene uncertain. Germline assignment: CDR1 MDHEN and CDR2 SYDVKM. V was cut by 1 base and J by 1 base, with 10 bases left in between. The CDR3 covers 15 residues. The CDR3 sequence is CASSLSTRINYGYTF. In DNA, the CDR3 is TGTGCCAGCAGTTTATCTACAAGGATTAACTATGGCTACACCTTC.

The genes are TRBV5-6 and TRBJ1-2; D is unresolved. This CDR3 has 12 residues. Germline values: CDR1 SGHDT, CDR2 YYEEEE. Trimming left V 0 bases short and J 8 bases short, with 8 bases between. CDR3 nucleotide sequence: TGTGCCAGCAGCTTGGTGCCGGGCGGCTACACCTTC. It encodes CASSLVPGGYTF.

V and J are TRBV5-4 and TRBJ2-5; D possibly corresponds to TRBD2 (6 bases). The CDR3 has 17 amino acids. Germline loops: CDR1 SGHNT, CDR2 YYREEE (reference sequence). V was pared by 3 bases and J by 0 bases, with 18 bases between. Here the CDR3 reads CASSWVASDYDQETQYF. CDR3 nucleotides: TGTGCCAGCAGCTGGGTGGCTAGCGACTACGACCAAGAGACCCAGTACTTC.

The chain joins TRBV9 to TRBJ2-7; weak D call: TRBD2 (6 bases). Germline CDR1 SGDLS, CDR2 YYNGEE. V lost 0 bases and J lost 3, with 10 bases in between. The CDR3 spans 14 residues. The CDR3 bases are TGTGCCAGCAGCGTAGCGGGAGTAGACTACGAGCAGTACTTC. Amino acids: CASSVAGVDYEQYF.